Each of the 4 T cell receptor beta chains below was sequenced from the same sample in a study of T-cell memory formation after mild COVID-19 listed by TCRdb under 2021. The method behind the library was 5' RACE. Sequencing instrument: Illumina NovaSeq 6000. TCRdb trimmed public reads at Q25 via fastp, called clones via MiXCR and kept in-frame beta chains. A single entry per CDR3 protein holds the most common genes and DNA from its merged rows. The sample yields 450,000 to 650,000 distinct CDR3 sequences; about 20% were counted once. The top ten clones comprise approximately 8.4% of the sample. The material sequenced was PBMCs or a T cell subset sorted from them (not recorded which). The receptor source for this set is an adult woman who had mild COVID-19 (a few samples of this study predate the infection). The sample titles of this study are shuffled in the database, so cell type and time point are left out; the donor was told from shared clones.

The V and J genes are TRBV20-1 and TRBJ2-2; 10 bases agree with TRBD2. Unmatched junction bases numbered 12, after V lost 0 bases and J lost 5 bases. Germline V gene lookup returns CDR1 DFQATT and CDR2 SNEGSKA (reference sequence). This CDR3 is built from 18 residues. The CDR3 region has the DNA TGCAGTGCTAGAGACGGAACTAGCGGGGCGGCCGGGACCGGGGAGCTGTTTTTT. Protein product: CSARDGTSGAAGTGELFF.

This clonotype was observed a few times. V usage is TRBV7-8 and J usage is TRBJ2-5, with a tentative D call TRBD1 (6 bases). V lost 5 bases, J lost 5 bases, and 18 bases lay in between. Looked up from germline, CDR1 is SGHVS and CDR2 is FQNEAQ. The CDR3 loop spans 15 amino acids. The CDR3 reads CASSLRQVPRETQYF. The CDR3, as DNA: TGTGCCAGCAGCCTCCGACAGGTCCCCCGTGAGACCCAGTACTTC. Together with reference TRBV7-8 and TRBJ2-5, the CDR3 gives the full variable domain: GAGVSQSPRYKVAKRGQDVALRCDPISGHVSLFWYQQALGQGPEFLTYFQNEAQLDKSGLPSDRFFAERPEGSVSTLKIQRTQQEDSAVYLCASSLRQVPRETQYFGPGTRLLVL.

This clonotype was seen many times. The chain carries TRBV7-6 and TRBJ2-2; D gene ambiguous. The CDR3 has 11 amino acids. V dropped 4 bases and J dropped 9 bases, with 6 bases sitting between them. Germline CDR1 is SGHVS and CDR2 is FNYEAQ. The CDR3 here is CASSSQRELFF. CDR3 sequence (DNA): TGTGCCAGCAGCTCCCAACGGGAGCTGTTTTTT.

This clonotype has ten or more counts. The V call is TRBV5-1, the J call TRBJ2-3; 10 bases agree with TRBD1. V was pared by 5 bases and J by 6 bases, with 6 bases of the junction left unmatched. CDR1 SGHRS and CDR2 YFSETQ come from the germline V gene. CDR3 size: 14 residues. The CDR3 sequence is CASSPTGGQDTQYF. Here the CDR3 DNA reads TGCGCCAGCAGTCCGACAGGGGGCCAGGATACGCAGTATTTT.